The rows below give T cell receptor beta chains drawn from one sample of a study of blood T cell repertoires in COVID-19. Method: immunoSEQ multiplex PCR; TCRdb's copy keeps in-frame clones and lacks some. The sample contains roughly 160,000 clones, around 86% of which appear only once. The sequencing input was peripheral blood. Receptors originate from a man aged 18 to 29 with acute or convalescent COVID-19. Each CDR3 is given with its conserved first and last residue. A D gene is named only where the DNA matches it firmly. Clone size appears in some rows only: once, few, many, or a class for an expanded clone.

>TRBJ1-1|few|TRBD1|TRBV13
CASSLGRGQGYTEAFF
TGTGCCAGCAGCCTAGGTCGGGGACAGGGTTACACTGAAGCTTTCTTT
>TRBJ2-7|-|TRBD1|TRBV6-5
CASSRQGVSYEQYF
TGTGCCAGCAGTCGACAGGGGGTAAGCTACGAGCAGTACTTC
>TRBJ1-2|few|-|TRBV20-1
CSASAQGNYGYTF
TGCAGTGCTAGTGCCCAGGGGAACTATGGCTACACCTTC
>TRBJ2-2|-|TRBD1|TRBV6-5
CASRQGTGELFF
TGTGCCAGCAGACAGGGGACCGGGGAGCTGTTTTTT
>TRBJ2-5|-|TRBD1|TRBV6-2/TRBV6-3
CASSRQGPQETQYF
TGTGCCAGCAGTCGACAGGGACCCCAAGAGACCCAGTACTTC
>TRBJ2-3|-|-|TRBV28
CASSRSTTQYF
TGTGCCAGCAGTAGGAGTACTACGCAGTATTTT
>TRBJ1-4|-|-|TRBV21-1
CASSRKPMGGENGANEKLFF
TGTGCCAGCAGCCGCAAACCCATGGGGGGGGAGAATGGGGCTAATGAAAAACTGTTTTTT
>TRBJ1-2|-|TRBD1|TRBV27
CASSFGQDYGYTF
TGTGCCAGCAGTTTTGGACAGGACTATGGCTACACCTTC
>TRBJ2-3|-|TRBD2|TRBV5-5
CASSPGRGGSTDTQYF
TGTGCCAGCAGCCCAGGTCGGGGGGGGAGCACAGATACGCAGTATTTT
>TRBJ2-5|-|TRBD1|TRBV5-1
CASSPRTGGSQTQYF
TGCGCCAGCAGCCCTCGGACAGGGGGCTCTCAGACCCAGTACTTC
>TRBJ1-5|-|-|TRBV5-5
CASSLGDSTNQPQHF
TGTGCCAGCAGCCTGGGGGACTCCACCAATCAGCCCCAGCATTTT
>TRBJ1-6|-|TRBD1|TRBV30
CAWSVGTGNSPLHF
TGTGCCTGGAGTGTAGGGACAGGGAATTCACCCCTCCACTTT
>TRBJ2-4|-|-|TRBV5-6
CASSTGRRGPVGNIQYF
TGTGCCAGCAGCACGGGGAGGAGGGGGCCGGTTGGAAACATTCAGTACTTC
>TRBJ2-2|-|TRBD2|TRBV6-6
CASLAGSGGTGELFF
TGTGCCAGCCTGGCTGGCAGCGGGGGGACCGGGGAGCTGTTTTTT
>TRBJ2-3|-|TRBD2|TRBV7-3
CASSSIAGGSDTQYF
TGTGCCAGCAGCTCGATAGCGGGGGGGTCCGATACGCAGTATTTT
>TRBJ2-2|-|-|TRBV9
CASSSGGGANTGELFF
TGTGCCAGCAGCTCAGGTGGGGGGGCCAACACCGGGGAGCTGTTTTTT
>TRBJ1-4|-|-|TRBV30
CAWMPGIATNEKLFF
TGTGCCTGGATGCCAGGGATTGCAACTAATGAAAAACTGTTTTTT
>TRBJ2-1|-|-|TRBV28
CASSLWRDRQFF
TGTGCCAGCAGTTTGTGGCGGGACAGACAGTTCTTC
>TRBJ2-3|-|TRBD2|TRBV7-3
CASSATSGATDTQYF
TGTGCCAGCAGCGCGACTAGCGGAGCCACAGATACGCAGTATTTT
>TRBJ1-4|-|-|TRBV5-1
CASSLGQRGEKLFF
TGCGCCAGCAGCTTGGGACAGCGGGGGGAAAAACTGTTTTTT
>TRBJ2-1|-|-|TRBV7-9
CASSLLRREGEQFF
TGTGCCAGCAGCTTACTGCGCAGGGAAGGTGAGCAGTTCTTC
>TRBJ2-4|-|TRBD2|TRBV19
CASSIRASGGASSKNIQYF
TGTGCCAGTAGTATTAGGGCTAGCGGGGGGGCCTCGTCCAAAAACATTCAGTACTTC
>TRBJ1-2|-|TRBD1|TRBV7-2
CASSLGQGNYYGYTF
TGTGCCAGCAGCTTGGGACAGGGAAATTACTATGGCTACACCTTC
>TRBJ1-5|-|-|TRBV7-8
CASSIYRASKGNQPQHF
TGTGCCAGCAGCATTTACAGGGCCAGTAAAGGCAATCAGCCCCAGCATTTT
>TRBJ1-1|-|-|TRBV5-1
CASRNGDSENTEAFF
TGCGCCAGCAGAAACGGAGACAGCGAGAACACTGAAGCTTTCTTT
>TRBJ1-2|-|-|TRBV5-6
CASSPRVGLYGYTF
TGTGCCAGCAGCCCCCGGGTGGGGCTCTATGGCTACACCTTC
>TRBJ1-1|-|-|TRBV6-5
CASSYGQTNTEAFF
TGTGCCAGCAGTTACGGGCAGACGAACACTGAAGCTTTCTTT
>TRBJ1-1|few|TRBD1|TRBV19
CASSRQGVTEAFF
TGTGCCAGTAGCAGACAGGGTGTCACTGAAGCTTTCTTT
>TRBJ1-4|-|-|TRBV6-5
CASTLMGSSNEKLFF
TGTGCCAGCACTCTGATGGGCAGTTCTAATGAAAAACTGTTTTTT
>TRBJ2-3|once|TRBD2|TRBV18
CASSLWTSGGFPDTQYF
TGTGCCAGCTCACTTTGGACTAGCGGGGGGTTTCCAGATACGCAGTATTTT
>TRBJ1-5|-|-|TRBV20-1
CSAGPNQPQHF
TGCAGTGCTGGGCCAAATCAGCCCCAGCATTTT
>TRBJ1-1|-|TRBD1|TRBV5-1
CASSWTGQDTEAFF
TGCGCCAGCAGCTGGACGGGACAGGACACTGAAGCTTTCTTT